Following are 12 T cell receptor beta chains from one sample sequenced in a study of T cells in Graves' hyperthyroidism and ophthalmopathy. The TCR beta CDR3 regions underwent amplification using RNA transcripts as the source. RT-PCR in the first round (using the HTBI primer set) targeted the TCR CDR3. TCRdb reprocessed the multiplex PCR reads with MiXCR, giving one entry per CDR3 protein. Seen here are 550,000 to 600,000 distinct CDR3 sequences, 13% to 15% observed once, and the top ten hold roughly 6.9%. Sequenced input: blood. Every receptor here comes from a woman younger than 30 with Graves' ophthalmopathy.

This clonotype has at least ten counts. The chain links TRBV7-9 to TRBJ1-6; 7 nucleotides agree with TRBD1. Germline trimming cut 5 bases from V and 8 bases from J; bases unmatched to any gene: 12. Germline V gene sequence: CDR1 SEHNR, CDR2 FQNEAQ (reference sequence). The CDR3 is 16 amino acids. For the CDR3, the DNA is TGTGCCAGCAGCCCCTCCAACGACAGGGTCGATTCACCCCTCCACTTT. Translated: CASSPSNDRVDSPLHF.

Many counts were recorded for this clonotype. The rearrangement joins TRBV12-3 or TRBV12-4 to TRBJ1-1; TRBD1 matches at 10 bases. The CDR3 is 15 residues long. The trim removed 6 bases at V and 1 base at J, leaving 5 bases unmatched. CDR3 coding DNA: TGTGCCAGCAGCAGGACAGGGGGTAAGAACACTGAAGCTTTCTTT. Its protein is CASSRTGGKNTEAFF.

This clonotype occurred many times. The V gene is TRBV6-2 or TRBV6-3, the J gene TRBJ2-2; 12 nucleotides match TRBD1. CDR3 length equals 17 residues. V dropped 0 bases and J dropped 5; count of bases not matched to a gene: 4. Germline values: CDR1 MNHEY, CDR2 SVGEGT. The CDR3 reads CASSYSGTGGWTGELFF. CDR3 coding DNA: TGTGCCAGCAGTTACTCCGGGACAGGGGGCTGGACCGGGGAGCTGTTTTTT.

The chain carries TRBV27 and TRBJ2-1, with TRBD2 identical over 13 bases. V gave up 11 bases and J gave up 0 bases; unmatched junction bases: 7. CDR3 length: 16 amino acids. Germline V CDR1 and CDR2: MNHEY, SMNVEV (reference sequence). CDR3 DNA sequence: TGTGCCTCCCAAGGGACTAGCGGGATCTCCTACAATGAGCAGTTCTTC. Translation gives CASQGTSGISYNEQFF.

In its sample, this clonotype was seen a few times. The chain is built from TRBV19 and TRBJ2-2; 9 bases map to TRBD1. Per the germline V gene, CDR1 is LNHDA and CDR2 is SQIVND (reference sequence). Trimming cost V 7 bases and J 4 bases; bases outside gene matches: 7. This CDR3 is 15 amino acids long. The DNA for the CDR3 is TGTGCCAGTACCCTGGACAGGGGTAGCACCGGGGAGCTGTTTTTT. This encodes CASTLDRGSTGELFF. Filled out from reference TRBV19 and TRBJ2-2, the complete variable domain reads DGGITQSPKYLFRKEGQNVTLSCEQNLNHDAMYWYRQDPGQGLRLIYYSQIVNDFQKGDIAEGYSVSREKKESFPLTVTSAQKNPTAFYLCASTLDRGSTGELFFGEGSRLTVL.

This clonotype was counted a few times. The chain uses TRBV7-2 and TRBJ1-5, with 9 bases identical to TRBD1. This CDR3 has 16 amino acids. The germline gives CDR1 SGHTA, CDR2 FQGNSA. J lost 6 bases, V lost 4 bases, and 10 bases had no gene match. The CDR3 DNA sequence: TGTGCCAGCAGCTATCTCCCGGGACAGGGTGTTCAGCCCCAGCATTTT. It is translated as CASSYLPGQGVQPQHF.

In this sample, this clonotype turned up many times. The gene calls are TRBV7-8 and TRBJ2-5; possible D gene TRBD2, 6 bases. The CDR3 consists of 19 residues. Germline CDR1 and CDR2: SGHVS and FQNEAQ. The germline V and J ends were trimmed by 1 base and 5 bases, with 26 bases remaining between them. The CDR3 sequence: CASSLGGKPRGSPTETQYF. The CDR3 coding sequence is TGTGCCAGCAGCTTAGGTGGCAAACCCCGGGGGTCACCAACGGAGACCCAGTACTTC. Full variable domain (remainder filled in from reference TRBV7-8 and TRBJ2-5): GAGVSQSPRYKVAKRGQDVALRCDPISGHVSLFWYQQALGQGPEFLTYFQNEAQLDKSGLPSDRFFAERPEGSVSTLKIQRTQQEDSAVYLCASSLGGKPRGSPTETQYFGPGTRLLVL.

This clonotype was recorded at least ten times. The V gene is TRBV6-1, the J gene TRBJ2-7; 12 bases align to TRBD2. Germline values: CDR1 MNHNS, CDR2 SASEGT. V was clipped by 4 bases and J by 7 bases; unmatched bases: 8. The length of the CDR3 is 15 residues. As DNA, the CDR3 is TGTGCCAGCAGTGTGACTAGCGGGGGAGAGGGGGAGCAGTACTTC. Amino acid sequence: CASSVTSGGEGEQYF.

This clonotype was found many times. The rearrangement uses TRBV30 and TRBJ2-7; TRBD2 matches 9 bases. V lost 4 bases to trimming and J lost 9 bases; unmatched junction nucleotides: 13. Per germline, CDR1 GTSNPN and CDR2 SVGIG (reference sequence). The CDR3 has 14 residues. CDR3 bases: TGTGCCTGGACCGGGTTAGCGGGAGTTAGGCCGCAGTACTTC. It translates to CAWTGLAGVRPQYF.

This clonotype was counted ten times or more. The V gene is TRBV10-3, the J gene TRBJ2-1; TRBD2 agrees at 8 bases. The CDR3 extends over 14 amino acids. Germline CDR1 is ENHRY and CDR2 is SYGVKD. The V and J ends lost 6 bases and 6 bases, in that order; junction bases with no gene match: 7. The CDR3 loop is CAIRPGLDGNEQFF. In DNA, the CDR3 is TGTGCCATCAGGCCGGGACTAGACGGCAATGAGCAGTTCTTC.

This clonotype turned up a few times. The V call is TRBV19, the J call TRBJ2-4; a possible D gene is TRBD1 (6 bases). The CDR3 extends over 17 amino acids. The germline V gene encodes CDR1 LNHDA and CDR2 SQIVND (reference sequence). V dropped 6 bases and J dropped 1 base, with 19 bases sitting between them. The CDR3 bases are TGTGCCAGTAGCAACAGGGACATCAGTTGGGCCAAAAACATTCAGTACTTC. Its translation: CASSNRDISWAKNIQYF.

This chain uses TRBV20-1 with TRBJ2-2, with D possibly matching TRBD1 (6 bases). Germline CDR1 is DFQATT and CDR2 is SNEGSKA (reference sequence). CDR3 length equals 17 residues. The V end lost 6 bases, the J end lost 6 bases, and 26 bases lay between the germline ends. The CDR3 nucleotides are TGCAGTGCCCCCCGCGTCAGGGGCCAAGTGGACCCCGGGGAGCTGTTTTTT. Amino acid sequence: CSAPRVRGQVDPGELFF.